These 19 T cell receptor beta chains were all obtained from the same sample, sequenced in a study of blood T cell repertoires in COVID-19. Clones were sequenced by immunoSEQ multiplex PCR, and TCRdb holds only the in-frame ones, with some missing. The sample includes 100,000 to 150,000 clones, approximately 74% of them seen just once. Sequenced input: peripheral blood. The receptors originated from an older woman with acute or convalescent COVID-19.

This chain links TRBV6-5 with TRBJ1-2; 9 nucleotides agree with TRBD1. Germline V lookup: CDR1 MNHEY, CDR2 SVGAGI. The CDR3 is 16 residues long. The J segment lost 4 bases and the V segment lost 2 bases, leaving 8 bases of the junction unmatched. The CDR3 coding sequence is TGTGCCAGCAGTTACACGGGGACAGGGAAGTCCTATGGCTACACCTTC. Residues: CASSYTGTGKSYGYTF.

The chain is built from TRBV11-2 and TRBJ2-3, with 10 bases that match TRBD2. V was clipped by 5 bases and J by 0 bases; unmatched bases: 5. Per germline, CDR1 SGHAT and CDR2 FQNNGV. There are 16 residues in the CDR3. The CDR3 loop is CASSPLAGVSTDTQYF. In DNA form, the CDR3 reads TGTGCCAGCAGCCCCCTAGCGGGGGTGAGCACAGATACGCAGTATTTT. Using reference TRBV11-2 and TRBJ2-3 for the parts outside the CDR3, the full variable domain is EAGVAQSPRYKIIEKRQSVAFWCNPISGHATLYWYQQILGQGPKLLIQFQNNGVVDDSQLPKDRFSAERLKGVDSTLKIQPAKLEDSAVYLCASSPLAGVSTDTQYFGPGTRLTVL.

The V and J genes are TRBV4-1 and TRBJ2-4; 10 bases align to TRBD2. Germline-derived CDR1 and CDR2 are MGHRA and YSYEKL. This CDR3 contains 20 residues. With 2 bases clipped from V and 1 base from J, the junction kept 14 bases outside the gene matches. The CDR3 DNA is TGCGCCAGCAGCCAAAGAGGGACTAGCGAGTCCCTTAAGGCCAAAAACATTCAGTACTTC. Amino acid sequence: CASSQRGTSESLKAKNIQYF.

The chain uses TRBV5-1 and TRBJ2-2; 9 nucleotides match TRBD1. Germline CDR1 SGHRS, CDR2 YFSETQ. The V gene end was trimmed by 5 bases and the J gene end by 4 bases; junction bases not matched to a gene: 3. The CDR3 is 14 residues long. The CDR3 protein is CASRGTGSTGELFF. The CDR3 region has the DNA TGCGCCAGCAGGGGGACAGGGTCCACCGGGGAGCTGTTTTTT.

V usage is TRBV10-3 and J usage is TRBJ2-7; possible D gene TRBD2, 6 bases. The V gene's germline CDR1 is ENHRY and CDR2 SYGVKD. V lost 0 bases, J lost 0 bases, and 9 bases lay in between. The CDR3 is made up of 15 amino acids. CDR3 region: CAISESEGYSYEQYF. Written as DNA, the CDR3 is TGTGCCATCAGTGAGTCGGAGGGGTACTCCTACGAGCAGTACTTC.

This chain uses TRBV7-9 with TRBJ2-1, with 10 bases matching TRBD2. There are 16 residues in the CDR3. The J segment lost 5 bases and the V segment lost 1 base, leaving 5 bases of the junction unmatched. Germline-derived CDR1 and CDR2 are SEHNR and FQNEAQ (reference sequence). CDR3: CASSLESGGADNEQFF. The CDR3 nucleotides are TGTGCCAGCAGCTTAGAGAGCGGGGGGGCCGACAATGAGCAGTTCTTC.

V gene TRBV19 combines with J gene TRBJ1-2; TRBD1 agrees at 9 bases. Trimming took 10 bases from V and 7 from J; bases not matched to a gene: 10. Germline V gene lookup returns CDR1 LNHDA and CDR2 SQIVND (reference sequence). The CDR3 contains 13 residues. The CDR3 region is CATLNRGRGGYTF. In DNA form, the CDR3 reads TGTGCCACCCTAAACAGGGGGCGAGGTGGCTACACCTTC.

The J gene is TRBJ1-5, the V gene TRBV7-9; D perhaps matches TRBD1 (5 bases). Trimming shortened V by 5 bases and J by 9 bases, and 20 bases separated the two germline ends. The CDR3 runs 15 residues. CDR1 and CDR2 (germline): SEHNR, FQNEAQ (reference sequence). Here the CDR3 DNA reads TGTGCCAGCAGCCAGGGTGATGTAAGGTTTCGGCCCCAGCATTTT. This codes for CASSQGDVRFRPQHF.

This rearrangement joins TRBV4-1 to TRBJ2-5; possibly TRBD2 for D (5 bases). The V and J ends lost 0 bases and 5 bases respectively, with 25 bases between them. This CDR3 has 19 amino acids. Looked up from germline, CDR1 is MGHRA and CDR2 is YSYEKL. Here the CDR3 reads CASSQDRREGTVNWETQYF. CDR3 coding DNA: TGCGCCAGCAGCCAAGATCGGCGCGAGGGAACGGTTAACTGGGAGACCCAGTACTTC.

V and J are TRBV18 and TRBJ2-7, with 9 bases identical to TRBD2. Germline V lookup: CDR1 KGHSH, CDR2 LQKENI. The length of the CDR3 is 16 residues. The V gene end was trimmed by 3 bases and the J gene end by 2 bases; junction bases not matched to a gene: 8. The DNA of the CDR3 is TGTGCCAGCTCACCCCCCGGCGGCGGGGGGGCCTACGAGCAGTACTTC. Its translation: CASSPPGGGGAYEQYF.

This clone occurred a few times. The rearrangement uses TRBV5-1 and TRBJ2-2; 9 positions match TRBD2. The ends lost 4 bases at V and 4 bases at J; junction bases unmatched: 8. Germline CDR1 reads SGHRS; CDR2 reads YFSETQ. This CDR3 region has 16 residues. The CDR3 protein is CASSGRGTSFTGELFF. The CDR3 nucleotides are TGCGCCAGCAGCGGGAGGGGGACTAGCTTCACCGGGGAGCTGTTTTTT. The complete variable domain, with remaining parts taken from reference TRBV5-1 and TRBJ2-2, reads KAGVTQTPRYLIKTRGQQVTLSCSPISGHRSVSWYQQTPGQGLQFLFEYFSETQRNKGNFPGRFSGRQFSNSRSEMNVSTLELGDSALYLCASSGRGTSFTGELFFGEGSRLTVL.

The chain has TRBV7-9 and TRBJ1-1; D unclear. This CDR3 is 13 amino acids long. V was clipped by 5 bases and J by 5 bases, with 12 bases between them. Germline CDR1 is SEHNR and CDR2 is FQNEAQ (reference sequence). The CDR3 loop is CASSPLGRTEAFF. Written as DNA, the CDR3 is TGTGCCAGCAGCCCACTGGGGAGAACTGAAGCTTTCTTT.

The chain employs TRBV3-1 (or the pseudogene TRBV3-2) and TRBJ1-2; TRBD1 matches 7 bases. The CDR3 is made up of 14 amino acids. Germline loops: CDR1 LGHDT, CDR2 YNNKEL (reference sequence). The V gene end was trimmed by 1 base and the J gene end by 7 bases; junction bases not matched to a gene: 6. The CDR3 bases are TGTGCCAGCAGCCAAGTTCAGGGGGTTGGTGGCTACACCTTC. As protein: CASSQVQGVGGYTF.

This rearrangement joins TRBV7-6 to TRBJ2-7, with 8 bases fitting TRBD1. The CDR3 spans 15 residues. V was clipped by 1 base and J by 6 bases; unmatched bases: 8. Germline V gene lookup returns CDR1 SGHVS and CDR2 FNYEAQ. The CDR3 region is CASSLEAGGYGEQYF. CDR3 DNA sequence: TGTGCCAGCAGCTTAGAGGCAGGGGGCTATGGCGAGCAGTACTTC.

This sequence joins TRBV27 and TRBJ2-7; 9 bases match TRBD1. After removal of 3 bases from V and 6 bases from J, the junction contained 6 bases not matched to a gene. From germline, CDR1 is MNHEY and CDR2 SMNVEV (reference sequence). The CDR3 extends over 14 amino acids. CDR3 residues: CASSFQGQGSEQYF. CDR3 bases: TGTGCCAGCAGTTTCCAGGGACAGGGATCCGAGCAGTACTTC.

The chain has TRBV28 and TRBJ2-1; possibly TRBD2 for D (5 bases). Germline CDR1 MDHEN, CDR2 SYDVKM. The CDR3 has 13 amino acids. Trimming removed 7 bases from V and 4 bases from J, with 11 bases in between. CDR3 amino acids: CASNGGWYNEQFF. The CDR3 nucleotides read TGTGCCAGCAATGGAGGATGGTACAATGAGCAGTTCTTC.

The V gene is TRBV7-2, the J gene TRBJ1-4; weak D call: TRBD1 (5 bases). The CDR3 is made up of 17 amino acids. V was trimmed by 2 bases and J by 4 bases, leaving 17 bases between them. Per the germline V gene, CDR1 is SGHTA and CDR2 is FQGNSA. CDR3 sequence reads: CASSLRGGGDLNEKLFF. The CDR3 DNA is TGTGCCAGCAGCTTAAGGGGCGGAGGGGACCTTAATGAAAAACTGTTTTTT. The whole variable domain, filled in from reference TRBV7-2 and TRBJ1-4, reads GAGVSQSPSNKVTEKGKDVELRCDPISGHTALYWYRQSLGQGLEFLIYFQGNSAPDKSGLPSDRFSAERTGGSVSTLTIQRTQQEDSAVYLCASSLRGGGDLNEKLFFGSGTQLSVL.

The rearrangement uses TRBV18 and TRBJ2-1; 10 bases match TRBD2. After removal of 4 bases from V and 3 bases from J, the junction contained 6 bases not matched to a gene. The CDR3 is 16 amino acids. Germline CDR1 KGHSH, CDR2 LQKENI. The CDR3 here is CASSHSSGSLYNEQFF. CDR3 nucleotide sequence: TGTGCCAGCTCACACTCTAGCGGGAGTCTCTACAATGAGCAGTTCTTC. Full variable domain (missing parts from reference TRBV18 and TRBJ2-1): NAGVMQNPRHLVRRRGQEARLRCSPMKGHSHVYWYRQLPEEGLKFMVYLQKENIIDESGMPKERFSAEFPKEGPSILRIQQVVRGDSAAYFCASSHSSGSLYNEQFFGPGTRLTVL.

This clone was observed a handful of times. This chain connects TRBV10-2 to TRBJ1-1; D may be TRBD1 (5 bases). The CDR3 loop spans 16 amino acids. CDR1 and CDR2 (germline): WSHSY, SAAADI. Trimming removed 4 bases from V and 5 bases from J, with 20 bases in between. The CDR3 sequence: CASSVRRQSRVTEAFF. The CDR3 region has the DNA TGCGCCAGCAGTGTCCGCCGACAGTCAAGGGTAACTGAAGCTTTCTTT.